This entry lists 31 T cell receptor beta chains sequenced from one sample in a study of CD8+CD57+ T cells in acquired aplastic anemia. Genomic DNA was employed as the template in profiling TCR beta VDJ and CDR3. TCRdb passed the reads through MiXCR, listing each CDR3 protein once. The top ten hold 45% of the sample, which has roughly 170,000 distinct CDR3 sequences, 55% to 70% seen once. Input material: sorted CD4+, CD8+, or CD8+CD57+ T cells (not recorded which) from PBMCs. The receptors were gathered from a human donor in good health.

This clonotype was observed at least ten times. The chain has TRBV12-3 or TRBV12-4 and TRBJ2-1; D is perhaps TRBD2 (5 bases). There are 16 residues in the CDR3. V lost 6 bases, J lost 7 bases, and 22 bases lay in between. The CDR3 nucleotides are TGTGCCAGCAGCGGACTCCTCGACACGGACCTAAATGAGCAGTTCTTC. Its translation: CASSGLLDTDLNEQFF.

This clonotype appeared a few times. The CDR3 region is CASSLWGLAGVLIQETQYF. The CDR3 DNA is TGTGCCAGCAGCTTGTGGGGACTAGCGGGAGTCCTTATTCAAGAGACCCAGTACTTC. The chain recombines TRBV5-6 with TRBJ2-5; 14 bases are shared with TRBD2. Germline CDR1 is SGHDT and CDR2 is YYEEEE. V trimming: 1 base; J trimming: 2 bases; junction bases outside the gene matches: 10. The CDR3 runs to 19 residues.

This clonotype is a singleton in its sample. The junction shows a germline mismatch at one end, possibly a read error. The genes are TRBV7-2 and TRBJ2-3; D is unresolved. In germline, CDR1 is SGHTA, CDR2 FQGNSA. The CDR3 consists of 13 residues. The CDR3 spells CATSRDQRDTQYF. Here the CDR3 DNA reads TGTGCCACCAGCAGAGATCAGAGGGATACGCAGTATTTT.

This CDR3 reads CAISPGGIQWNEQFF. The CDR3 bases are TGTGCCATCAGTCCCGGGGGCATTCAGTGGAATGAGCAGTTCTTC. V usage is TRBV10-3 and J usage is TRBJ2-1, with D perhaps matching TRBD1 or TRBD2 (6 bases each). Germline V gene lookup returns CDR1 ENHRY and CDR2 SYGVKD. The CDR3 is 15 residues long. Trimming took 5 bases from V and 7 from J, leaving 18 bases between them.

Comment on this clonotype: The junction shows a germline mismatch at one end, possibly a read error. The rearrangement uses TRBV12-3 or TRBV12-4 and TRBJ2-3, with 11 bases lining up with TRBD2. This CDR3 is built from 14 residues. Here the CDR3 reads CASSLAGGRDTQYF. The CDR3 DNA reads TGTGCCAGCAGCTTAGCGGGGGGGAGAGATACGCAGTATTTT.

Here the CDR3 DNA reads TGTGCCACCGGGGGTGCTCGGCAAGAGACCCAGTACTTC. It yields the protein CATGGARQETQYF. This chain joins TRBV10-3 and TRBJ2-5, with a possible D match to TRBD2 (6 bases). The CDR3 has 13 amino acids. Between the trimmed V and J ends, which lost 10 bases and 2 bases, there was a span of 14 bases. Germline CDR1 and CDR2: ENHRY and SYGVKD.

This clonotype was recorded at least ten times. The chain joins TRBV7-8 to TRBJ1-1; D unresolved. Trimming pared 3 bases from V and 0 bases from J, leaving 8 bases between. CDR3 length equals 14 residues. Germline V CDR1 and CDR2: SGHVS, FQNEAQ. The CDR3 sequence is CASSFTEMNTEAFF. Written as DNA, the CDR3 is TGTGCCAGCAGCTTTACAGAAATGAACACTGAAGCTTTCTTT.

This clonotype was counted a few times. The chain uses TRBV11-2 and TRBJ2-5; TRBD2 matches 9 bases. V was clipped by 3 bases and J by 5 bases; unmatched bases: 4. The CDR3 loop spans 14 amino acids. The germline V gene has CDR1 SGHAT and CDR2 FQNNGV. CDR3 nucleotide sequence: TGTGCCAGCAGCTTGCGGGGGGGCCTCGAGACCCAGTACTTC. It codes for CASSLRGGLETQYF.

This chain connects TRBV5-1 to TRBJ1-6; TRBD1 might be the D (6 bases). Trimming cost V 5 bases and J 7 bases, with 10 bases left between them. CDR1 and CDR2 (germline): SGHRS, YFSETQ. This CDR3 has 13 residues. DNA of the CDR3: TGCGCCAGCAGAACAGGGACCAATTCACCCCTCCACTTT. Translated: CASRTGTNSPLHF.

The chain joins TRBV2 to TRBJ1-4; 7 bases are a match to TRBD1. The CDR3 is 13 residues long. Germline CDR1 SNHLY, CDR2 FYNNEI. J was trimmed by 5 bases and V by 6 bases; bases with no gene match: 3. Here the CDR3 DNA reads TGTGCCAGCAGACTACAGGGGAATGAAAAACTGTTTTTT. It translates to CASRLQGNEKLFF.

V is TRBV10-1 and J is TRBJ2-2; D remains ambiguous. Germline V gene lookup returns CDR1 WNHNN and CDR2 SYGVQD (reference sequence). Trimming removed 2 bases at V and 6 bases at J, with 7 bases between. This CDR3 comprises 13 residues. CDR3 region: CASSEAAPGELFF. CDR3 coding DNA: TGCGCCAGCAGTGAGGCAGCCCCCGGGGAGCTGTTTTTT.

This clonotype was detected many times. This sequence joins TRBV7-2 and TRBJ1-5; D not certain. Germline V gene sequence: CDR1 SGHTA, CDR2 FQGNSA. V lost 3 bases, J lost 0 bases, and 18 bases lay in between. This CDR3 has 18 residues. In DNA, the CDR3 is TGTGCCAGCAGCTTTAGGGTGGTGGATGTCCATAGCAATCAGCCCCAGCATTTT. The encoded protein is CASSFRVVDVHSNQPQHF.

The CDR3 is CASSVVGASSETQYF. CDR3 nucleotide sequence: TGTGCCAGCAGCGTTGTGGGGGCTAGCAGTGAAACCCAGTACTTC. This rearrangement joins TRBV9 to TRBJ2-5, with D perhaps TRBD1 (6 bases). The CDR3 contains 15 residues. The ends were cut back, 2 bases at V and 8 bases at J, with 19 bases in the middle. CDR1 and CDR2 (germline): SGDLS, YYNGEE. The complete variable domain, with remaining parts taken from reference TRBV9 and TRBJ2-5, reads DSGVTQTPKHLITATGQRVTLRCSPRSGDLSVYWYQQSLDQGLQFLIQYYNGEERAKGNILERFSAQQFPDLHSELNLSSLELGDSALYFCASSVVGASSETQYFGPGTRLLVL.

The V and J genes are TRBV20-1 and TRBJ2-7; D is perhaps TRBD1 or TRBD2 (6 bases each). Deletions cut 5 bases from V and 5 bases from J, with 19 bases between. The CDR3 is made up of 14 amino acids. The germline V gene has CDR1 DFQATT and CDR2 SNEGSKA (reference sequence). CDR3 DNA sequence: TGCAGTGCTGAAGGATCGGGGGCTTTGGACGAGCAGTACTTC. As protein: CSAEGSGALDEQYF.

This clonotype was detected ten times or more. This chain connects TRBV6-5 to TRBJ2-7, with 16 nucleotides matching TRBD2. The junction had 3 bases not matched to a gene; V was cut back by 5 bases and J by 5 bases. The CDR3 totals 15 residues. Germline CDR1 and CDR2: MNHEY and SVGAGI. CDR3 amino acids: CASSEGLAGGHEQYF. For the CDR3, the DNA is TGTGCCAGCAGTGAGGGACTAGCGGGAGGGCACGAGCAGTACTTC.

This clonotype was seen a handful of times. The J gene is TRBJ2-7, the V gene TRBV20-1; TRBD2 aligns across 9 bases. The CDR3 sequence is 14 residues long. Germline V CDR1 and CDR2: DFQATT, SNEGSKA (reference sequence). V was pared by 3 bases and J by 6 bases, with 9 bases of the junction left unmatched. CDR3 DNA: TGCAGTGCTAGGCACGAGGCGGGGGGGCTCGAGCAGTACTTC. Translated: CSARHEAGGLEQYF.

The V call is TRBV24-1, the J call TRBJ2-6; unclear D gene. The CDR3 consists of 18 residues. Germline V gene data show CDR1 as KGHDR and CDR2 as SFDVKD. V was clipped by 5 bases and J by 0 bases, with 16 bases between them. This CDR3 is CATSGLGNFFSGANVLTF. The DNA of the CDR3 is TGTGCCACCAGTGGTTTAGGGAATTTCTTCTCTGGGGCCAACGTCCTGACTTTC.

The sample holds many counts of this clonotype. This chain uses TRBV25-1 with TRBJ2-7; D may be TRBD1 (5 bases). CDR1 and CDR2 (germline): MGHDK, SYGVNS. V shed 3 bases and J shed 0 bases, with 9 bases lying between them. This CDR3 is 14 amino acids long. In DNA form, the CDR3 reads TGTGCCAGCAGTGAGTGGGGCCCCTCCTACGAGCAGTACTTC. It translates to CASSEWGPSYEQYF.

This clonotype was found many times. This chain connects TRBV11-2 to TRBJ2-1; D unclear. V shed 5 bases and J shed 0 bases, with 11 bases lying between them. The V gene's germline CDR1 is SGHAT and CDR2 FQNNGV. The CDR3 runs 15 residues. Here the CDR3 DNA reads TGTGCCAGCAGCGCTACCCGCAACTCCTACAATGAGCAGTTCTTC. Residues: CASSATRNSYNEQFF.

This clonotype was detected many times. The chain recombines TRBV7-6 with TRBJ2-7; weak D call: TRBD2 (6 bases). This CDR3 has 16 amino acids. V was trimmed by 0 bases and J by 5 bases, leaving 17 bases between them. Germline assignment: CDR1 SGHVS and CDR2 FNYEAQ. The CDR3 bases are TGTGCCAGCAGCTTAGCTTGGGGAGGAGGAGGTAACGAGCAGTACTTC. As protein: CASSLAWGGGGNEQYF.

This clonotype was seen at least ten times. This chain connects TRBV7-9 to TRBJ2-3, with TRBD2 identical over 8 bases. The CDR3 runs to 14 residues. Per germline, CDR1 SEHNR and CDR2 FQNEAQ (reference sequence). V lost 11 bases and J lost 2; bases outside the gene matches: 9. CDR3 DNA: TGTGCCTACCGGTCGGGAGGGTACACAGATACGCAGTATTTT. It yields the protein CAYRSGGYTDTQYF.

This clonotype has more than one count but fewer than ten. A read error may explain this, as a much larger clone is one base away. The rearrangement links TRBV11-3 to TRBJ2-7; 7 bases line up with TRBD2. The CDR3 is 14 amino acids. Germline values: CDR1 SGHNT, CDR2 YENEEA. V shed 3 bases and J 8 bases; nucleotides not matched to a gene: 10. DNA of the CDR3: TGTGCCAGCAGCTTCGCGGGAGCTATCCACAAGCAGTACTTC. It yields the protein CASSFAGAIHKQYF.

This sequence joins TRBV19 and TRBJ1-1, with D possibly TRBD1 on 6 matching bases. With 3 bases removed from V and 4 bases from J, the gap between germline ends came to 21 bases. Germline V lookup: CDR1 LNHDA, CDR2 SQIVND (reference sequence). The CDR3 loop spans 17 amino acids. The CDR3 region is CASSIQTGLRTITEAFF. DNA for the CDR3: TGTGCCAGTAGTATTCAAACAGGGCTTCGTACGATCACTGAAGCTTTCTTT.

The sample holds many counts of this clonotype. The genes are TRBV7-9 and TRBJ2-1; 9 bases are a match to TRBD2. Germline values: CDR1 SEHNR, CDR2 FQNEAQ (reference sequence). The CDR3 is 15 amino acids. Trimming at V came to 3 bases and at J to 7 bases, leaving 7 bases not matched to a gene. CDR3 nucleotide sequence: TGTGCCAGCAGCTTCTGGCGGGAGGGCCGAAATGAGCAGTTCTTC. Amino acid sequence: CASSFWREGRNEQFF.

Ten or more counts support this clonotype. The CDR3 nucleotides are TGTGCCAGCAGCGTAGCGGCAGGGCTAAGAGATGAGCAGTTCTTC. Residues: CASSVAAGLRDEQFF. The chain has TRBV9 and TRBJ2-1; D is perhaps TRBD1 (5 bases). CDR3 length equals 15 residues. In germline, CDR1 is SGDLS, CDR2 YYNGEE. Trimming left V 0 bases short and J 8 bases short, with 15 bases between.

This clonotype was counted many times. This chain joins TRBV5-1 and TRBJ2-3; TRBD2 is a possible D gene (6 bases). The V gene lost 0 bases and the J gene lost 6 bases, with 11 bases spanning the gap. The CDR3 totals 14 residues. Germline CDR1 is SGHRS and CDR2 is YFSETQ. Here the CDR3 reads CASSLAQGLDTQYF. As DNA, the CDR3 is TGCGCCAGCAGCTTGGCGCAGGGACTTGATACGCAGTATTTT.

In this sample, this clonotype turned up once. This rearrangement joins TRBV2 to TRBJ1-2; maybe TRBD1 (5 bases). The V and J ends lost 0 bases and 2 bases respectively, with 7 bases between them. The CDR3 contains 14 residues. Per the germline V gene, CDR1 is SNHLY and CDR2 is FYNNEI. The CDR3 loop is CASSEAHRNYGYTF. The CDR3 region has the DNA TGTGCCAGCAGTGAAGCTCACAGGAACTATGGCTACACCTTC.

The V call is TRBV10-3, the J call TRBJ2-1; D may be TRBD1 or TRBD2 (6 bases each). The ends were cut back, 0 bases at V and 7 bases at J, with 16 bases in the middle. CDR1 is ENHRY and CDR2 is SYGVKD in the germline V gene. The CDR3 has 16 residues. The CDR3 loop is CAISESGRGGGNEQFF. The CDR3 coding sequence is TGTGCCATCAGTGAGTCTGGCAGGGGTGGAGGGAATGAGCAGTTCTTC.

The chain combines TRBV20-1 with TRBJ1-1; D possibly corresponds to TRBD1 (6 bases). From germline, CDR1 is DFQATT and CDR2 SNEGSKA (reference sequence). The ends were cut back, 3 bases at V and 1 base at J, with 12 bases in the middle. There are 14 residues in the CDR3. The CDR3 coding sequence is TGCAGTGCTAGTTTGACGGGACAGAACACTGAAGCTTTCTTT. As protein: CSASLTGQNTEAFF.

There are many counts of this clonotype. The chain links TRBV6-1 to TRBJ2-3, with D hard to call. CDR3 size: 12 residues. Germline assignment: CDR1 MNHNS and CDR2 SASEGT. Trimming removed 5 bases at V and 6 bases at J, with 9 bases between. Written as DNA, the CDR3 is TGTGCCAGCAGTACAATCTTGGATACGCAGTATTTT. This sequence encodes CASSTILDTQYF.

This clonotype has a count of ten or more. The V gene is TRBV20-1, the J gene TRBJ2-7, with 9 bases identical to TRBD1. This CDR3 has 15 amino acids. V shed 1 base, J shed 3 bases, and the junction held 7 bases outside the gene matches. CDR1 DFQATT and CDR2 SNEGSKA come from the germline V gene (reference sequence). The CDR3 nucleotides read TGCAGTGCTAGAGGGGACAGGGAGAGCTACTACGAGCAGTACTTC. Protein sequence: CSARGDRESYYEQYF.